These 15 T cell receptor beta chains were sequenced from one sample in a study of T-cell memory formation after mild COVID-19. Each CDR3 protein gets one entry after TCRdb re-called the 5' RACE reads with MiXCR. This sample carries approximately 270,000 distinct CDR3 sequences, 15% to 20% of them seen once, and the ten largest clones take 20% to 25%. Sequencing input: PBMCs or a T cell subset sorted from them (not recorded which). These receptors all stem from a man aged 18 to 30 who had mild COVID-19 (a few samples of this study predate the infection). Cell type and time point are not known.

The sample holds a few counts of this clonotype. This CDR3 reads CASSLAGGGEPQHF. DNA of the CDR3: TGTGCCAGCAGCTTAGCGGGGGGCGGGGAGCCCCAGCATTTT. V and J are TRBV7-2 and TRBJ1-5; possible D gene TRBD1, 6 bases. The CDR3 covers 14 residues. The germline V gene has CDR1 SGHTA and CDR2 FQGNSA. V dropped 0 bases and J dropped 8 bases, with 11 bases sitting between them.

This clonotype was detected only a few times. CDR3 in amino acids: CSAGGDSYEQYF. In DNA, the CDR3 is TGCAGCGCGGGGGGCGATTCCTACGAGCAGTACTTC. This chain uses TRBV29-1 with TRBJ2-7, with TRBD2 as a possible D gene (7 bases). Trimming took off 7 bases at V and 1 base at J, with 11 bases between the two ends. Germline V gene data show CDR1 as SQVTM and CDR2 as ANQGSEA. This CDR3 comprises 12 residues.

This clonotype came up a few times. The chain recombines TRBV21-1 with TRBJ2-7. TRBV21-1 is an annotated pseudogene. The CDR3 has 11 amino acids. CDR3 residues: CASRSSYEQYV. The DNA for the CDR3 is TGTGCCAGCAGGAGCTCCTACGAGCAGTACGTC.

The CDR3 DNA reads TGTGCCAGCAGCCCACCGGACAGAGCCAAAAACATTCAGTACTTC. This translates into CASSPPDRAKNIQYF. J is TRBJ2-4 and V is TRBV11-1, with D tentatively TRBD1 (6 bases). Germline CDR1 reads SGHAT; CDR2 reads FQDESV (reference sequence). This CDR3 has 15 residues. V lost 5 bases, J lost 0 bases, and 11 bases lay in between.

This clonotype was counted only a few times. The CDR3 region is CASSQDTAQETQYF. In nucleotides, the CDR3 is TGTGCCAGCAGCCAAGATACGGCCCAAGAGACCCAGTACTTC. V usage is TRBV3-1 and J usage is TRBJ2-5; D uncertain. CDR3 length: 14 residues. Germline assignment: CDR1 LGHDT and CDR2 YNNKEL (reference sequence). Trimming shortened V by 0 bases and J by 1 base, and 6 bases separated the two germline ends.

This clonotype was recorded a few times. V and J are TRBV4-2 and TRBJ2-7, with D hard to call. Germline CDR1 and CDR2: LGHNA and YNFKEQ. The CDR3 contains 14 residues. The V gene lost 0 bases and the J gene lost 3 bases, with 9 bases spanning the gap. CDR3: CASSQDQRSYEQYV. CDR3 bases: TGTGCCAGCAGCCAAGATCAGCGAAGCTACGAGCAGTACGTC.

The rearrangement uses TRBV7-9 and TRBJ2-7, with D perhaps being TRBD1 or TRBD2 (5 bases each). Germline V gene data show CDR1 as SEHNR and CDR2 as FQNEAQ (reference sequence). V was trimmed by 4 bases and J by 0 bases, leaving 16 bases between them. This CDR3 contains 16 residues. CDR3 DNA sequence: TGTGCCAGCAGCTCCGATGTCGGGACGGACTCCTACGAGCAGTACTTC. Amino acid sequence: CASSSDVGTDSYEQYF.

This clonotype occurred many times. The chain uses TRBV15 and TRBJ2-3, with 11 bases matching TRBD2. This CDR3 spans 16 amino acids. Germline CDR1 is LNHNV and CDR2 is YYDKDF (reference sequence). V shed 2 bases and J 5 bases; nucleotides not matched to a gene: 6. CDR3 in amino acids: CATSRLTSGGRDTQYF. In DNA form, the CDR3 reads TGTGCCACCAGCAGACTAACTAGCGGGGGAAGAGATACGCAGTATTTT.

The chain is built from TRBV20-1 and TRBJ1-2; 7 positions match TRBD1. Germline values: CDR1 DFQATT, CDR2 SNEGSKA (reference sequence). The CDR3 is 15 amino acids. Germline trimming cut 2 bases from V and 0 bases from J; bases unmatched to any gene: 6. CDR3 sequence (DNA): TGCAGTGCTAGAAACAGGGGAGAGCCTAACTATGGCTACACCTTC. It translates to CSARNRGEPNYGYTF.

The sample holds a few counts of this clonotype. This chain links TRBV5-1 with TRBJ2-1; 8 positions match TRBD1. The germline CDR1 and CDR2 sequences are SGHRS and YFSETQ. Losses at the gene ends were 4 bases for V and 7 bases for J; bases not matched to a gene: 7. The CDR3 covers 14 residues. CDR3 sequence (DNA): TGCGCCAGCAGCCTGGACAGGGCCGCGAATGAGCAGTTCTTC. Its protein product is CASSLDRAANEQFF.

This clonotype has just a few counts. The chain joins TRBV7-3 to TRBJ1-1; 11 positions match TRBD1. The CDR3 spans 12 residues. V gave up 7 bases and J gave up 11 bases; unmatched junction bases: 6. CDR1 and CDR2 from the germline V gene are SGHTA and FQGTGA. CDR3 nucleotides: TGTGCCAGCAAAGGGGGACAGGGGGATGCTTTCTTT. Translating gives CASKGGQGDAFF.

A few counts support this clonotype. The chain has TRBV29-1 and TRBJ1-1, with D uncertain. Germline V CDR1 and CDR2: SQVTM, ANQGSEA. This CDR3 comprises 13 residues. V lost 6 bases to trimming and J lost 1 base, with 12 bases between them. CDR3 protein: CSVVGQTNTEAFF. The CDR3 nucleotides read TGCAGCGTGGTCGGGCAGACGAACACTGAAGCTTTCTTT. The complete variable domain, with remaining parts taken from reference TRBV29-1 and TRBJ1-1, reads SAVISQKPSRDICQRGTSLTIQCQVDSQVTMMFWYRQQPGQSLTLIATANQGSEATYESGFVIDKFPISRPNLTFSTLTVSNMSPEDSSIYLCSVVGQTNTEAFFGQGTRLTVV.

This clonotype was detected only a few times. This sequence joins TRBV24-1 and TRBJ2-3, with 9 bases that match TRBD2. Germline CDR1 KGHDR, CDR2 SFDVKD. CDR3 length: 16 residues. V gave up 9 bases and J gave up 6 bases; unmatched junction bases: 15. The CDR3 DNA reads TGTGCCACCCGTGCCTCTAGCGGGGATGGTAGTGATACGCAGTATTTT. Encoded protein: CATRASSGDGSDTQYF.

In this sample, this clonotype turned up a few times. The rearrangement links TRBV7-9 to TRBJ1-2, with a possible D match to TRBD1 (6 bases). Between the trimmed V and J ends, which lost 6 bases and 5 bases, there was a span of 10 bases. This CDR3 spans 12 amino acids. The germline CDR1 and CDR2 sequences are SEHNR and FQNEAQ (reference sequence). The CDR3 is CASSLDRYGYTF. Written as DNA, the CDR3 is TGTGCCAGCAGTCTGGACAGATATGGCTACACCTTC.

This chain connects TRBV12-3 or TRBV12-4 to TRBJ1-1; D not resolved. Trimming shortened V by 2 bases and J by 0 bases, and 10 bases separated the two germline ends. The CDR3 runs 15 residues. The CDR3 here is CASSLRVTMNTEAFF. The DNA of the CDR3 is TGTGCCAGCAGTTTAAGGGTTACCATGAACACTGAAGCTTTCTTT.